This is a list of T cell receptor beta chains from one sample in a study of shared clonotypes between healthy human individuals. The protocol was immunoSEQ multiplex PCR, while the TCRdb copy is restricted to in-frame clones and leaves out a portion. The table shows about 1.5 million clones, with about 96% occurring only once. The sample taken for sequencing was naive CD4+ T cells sorted from blood. Every receptor here comes from a man aged 30 to 45 in good health. Each CDR3 is given without its conserved first and last residue. D genes are given only for firm matches. Clone size is given for some rows only: seen once, a few or many times, or a class if the clone is expanded.

V gene: TRBV5-1
D gene: .
CDR3 length: 12
clone size: once
CDR3 protein: ASSPPGRSYEQY

V gene: TRBV27
D gene: TRBD1
CDR3 length: 10
clone size: .
CDR3 protein: ASSVQGGLWY

V gene: TRBV27
D gene: .
CDR3 length: 9
clone size: once
CDR3 protein: ASTRETEQF

V gene: TRBV28
D gene: .
CDR3 length: 10
clone size: .
CDR3 protein: ASTSLGNGYT

V gene: TRBV14
D gene: .
CDR3 length: 10
clone size: .
CDR3 protein: ASSHSLYEQY

V gene: TRBV7-6
D gene: .
CDR3 length: 14
clone size: .
CDR3 protein: ASSLVLGGKAGELF

V gene: TRBV4-1
D gene: TRBD1
CDR3 length: 13
clone size: .
CDR3 protein: ASSHTQTGQETQY

V gene: TRBV11-2
D gene: .
CDR3 length: 13
clone size: .
CDR3 protein: ASSLDLASGYEQY

V gene: TRBV27
D gene: .
CDR3 length: 15
clone size: .
CDR3 protein: ASAQKGRNRYAYEQY

V gene: TRBV4-1
D gene: TRBD1
CDR3 length: 15
clone size: .
CDR3 protein: ASSQQPGQGFFTEAF

V gene: TRBV18
D gene: TRBD2
CDR3 length: 18
clone size: .
CDR3 protein: ASSLRLAGNQEGQKETQY

V gene: TRBV27
D gene: TRBD2
CDR3 length: 16
clone size: .
CDR3 protein: ASSSGLGRTSGQETQY

V gene: TRBV18
D gene: .
CDR3 length: 15
clone size: .
CDR3 protein: ASSPGFAGESNQPQH

V gene: TRBV7-9
D gene: TRBD1
CDR3 length: 13
clone size: .
CDR3 protein: ASSPWDRGRETQY

V gene: TRBV18
D gene: TRBD1
CDR3 length: 12
clone size: .
CDR3 protein: ASSRDRGLYEQY

V gene: TRBV7-6
D gene: .
CDR3 length: 20
clone size: .
CDR3 protein: ASSPRSGATRSLVSSYNEQF

V gene: TRBV6-6
D gene: TRBD2
CDR3 length: 13
clone size: .
CDR3 protein: ATIGPGLVSYEQY